This T cell receptor beta chain is from a study of T cells after yellow fever vaccination. Worth noting for this clonotype: Its antigen is still unknown.

General study results and limits: The secondary response was weaker but peaked faster, day 5 versus 15. The CD4 compartment and the CD8 compartment contained a small share of clonotypes in common.

Per germline, CDR1 SEHNR and CDR2 FQNEAQ (reference sequence). The CDR3 is 14 residues long. V dropped 5 bases and J dropped 6 bases, with 14 bases sitting between them. They built TCR cDNA with 5'RACE template switching, a step that put in a universal primer site and UMIs. TCRdb re-called the 5' RACE reads through MiXCR, storing one row per CDR3 protein. In the table there are about 99,000 distinct CDR3 sequences, under 7% of which are singletons. The V and J genes are TRBV7-9 and TRBJ2-1; D is uncertain. The clonotype comes from a man younger than 35 who received the YFV17D yellow fever vaccine. The sequencing used CD8+ T cells sorted from PBMCs, collected 10 days after the yellow fever booster vaccination. This chain's CDR3 is CASSAPRQPNEQFF. In DNA, the CDR3 is TGTGCCAGCAGCGCCCCCCGGCAACCCAATGAGCAGTTCTTC.